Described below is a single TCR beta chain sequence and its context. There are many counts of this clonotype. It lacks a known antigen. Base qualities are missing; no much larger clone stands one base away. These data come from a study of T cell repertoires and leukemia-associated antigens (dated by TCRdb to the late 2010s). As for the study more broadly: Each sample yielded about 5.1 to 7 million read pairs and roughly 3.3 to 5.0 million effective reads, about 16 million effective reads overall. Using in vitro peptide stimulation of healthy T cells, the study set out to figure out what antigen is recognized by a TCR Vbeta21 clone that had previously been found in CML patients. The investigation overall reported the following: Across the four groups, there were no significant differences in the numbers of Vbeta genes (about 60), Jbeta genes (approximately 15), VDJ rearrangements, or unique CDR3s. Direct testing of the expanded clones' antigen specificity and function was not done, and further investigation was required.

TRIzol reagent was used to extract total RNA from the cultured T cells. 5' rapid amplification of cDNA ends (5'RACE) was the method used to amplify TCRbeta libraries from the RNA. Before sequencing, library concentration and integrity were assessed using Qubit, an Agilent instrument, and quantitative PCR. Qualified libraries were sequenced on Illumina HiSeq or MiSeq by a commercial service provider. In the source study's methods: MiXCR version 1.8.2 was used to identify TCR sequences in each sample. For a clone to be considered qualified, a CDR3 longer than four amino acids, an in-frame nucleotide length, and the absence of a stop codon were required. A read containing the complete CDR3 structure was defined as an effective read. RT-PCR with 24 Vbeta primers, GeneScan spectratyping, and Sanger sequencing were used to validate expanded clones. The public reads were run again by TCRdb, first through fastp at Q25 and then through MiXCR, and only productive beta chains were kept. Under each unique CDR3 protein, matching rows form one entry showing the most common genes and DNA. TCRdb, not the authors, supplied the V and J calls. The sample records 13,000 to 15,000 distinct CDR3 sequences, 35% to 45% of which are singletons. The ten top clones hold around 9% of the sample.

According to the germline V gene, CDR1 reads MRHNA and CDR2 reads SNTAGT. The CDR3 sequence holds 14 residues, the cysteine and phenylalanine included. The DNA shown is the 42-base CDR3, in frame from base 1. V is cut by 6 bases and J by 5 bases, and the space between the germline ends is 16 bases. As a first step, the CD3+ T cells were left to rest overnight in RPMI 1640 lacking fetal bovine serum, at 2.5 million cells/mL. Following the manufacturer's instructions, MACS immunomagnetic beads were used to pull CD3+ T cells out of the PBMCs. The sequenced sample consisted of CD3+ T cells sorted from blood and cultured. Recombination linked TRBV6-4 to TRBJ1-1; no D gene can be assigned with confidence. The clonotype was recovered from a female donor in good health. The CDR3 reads CASRDHSLGTEAFF. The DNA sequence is TGTGCCAGCAGGGACCACTCCCTGGGTACTGAAGCTTTCTTT.